This note documents a single TCR beta chain sequence. The same CDR3 can be traced to other DNA sequences in this sample. Naive-designated CD8 cells lacked CD45RO, were positively enriched for CCR7, and omitted terminally differentiated effector memory CD45RA+ cells. The record originates from a study of shared clonotypes between healthy human individuals. Profiled with immunoSEQ multiplex PCR; TCRdb holds only in-frame clones, not every one. The sample has 1.5 million to 2.5 million clones, about 95% seen once; the top ten hold 0.9% to 1.5%. V shed 3 bases, J shed 7 bases, and the junction held 2 bases outside the gene matches. The CDR3 covers 13 residues. The germline V gene has CDR1 MNHEY and CDR2 SMNVEV (reference sequence).

The specimen sequenced was naive CD8+ T cells sorted from blood. The TCR comes from a man in his late teens or twenties in good health. The chain links TRBV27 to TRBJ1-1; TRBD1 matches 10 bases. The CDR3 region has the DNA TGTGCCAGCAGTTTGGACAGGGGGAGTGAAGCTTTCTTT. It encodes CASSLDRGSEAFF.